This paragraph reports one TCR beta chain. The antigen is undetermined. The data derive from a study of T cell repertoires in cytomegalovirus infection. At the level of the study: HLA-C-restricted CMV epitopes, recently identified, and well-studied HLA-B-restricted ones were used by the study. Indications of both CMV infection and matching HLA type were provided by public TCR beta signatures.

Study conclusions and caveats: Identification of carriers of CMV plus the relevant HLA was achieved through cumulative public TCR beta family frequency. HLA-C-restricted TCR beta clonotypes specific for CMV led the ex vivo response.

The V gene's germline CDR1 is MNHNY and CDR2 SVGAGI (reference sequence). With 5 bases removed from V and 4 bases from J, the gap between germline ends came to 17 bases. This CDR3 is 15 amino acids long. Using its own MiXCR run on the reads, TCRdb lists one record per CDR3 protein. The profile covers about 920,000 distinct CDR3 sequences, with around 30% appearing a single time and about an eighth taken by the ten largest. This sequence originates from a human donor in good health (CMV status not recorded). Some clones in this sample may be carry-over from other donors' samples. This specimen consisted of cultured CD8+ T cells from PBMCs, obtained from culture after CMV antigen stimulation. The chain carries TRBV6-6 and TRBJ2-5, with D perhaps TRBD1 or TRBD2 (5 bases each). Here the CDR3 reads CASSGIRGPVETQYF. CDR3 DNA sequence: TGTGCCAGCAGTGGCATACGGGGACCTGTAGAGACCCAGTACTTC.